The sequence of this T cell receptor beta chain was determined in a study of human T cells and chemical hapten exposure. This clonotype has only a few counts. The antigen is undetermined. Study results and caveats: TCRs at high frequency, those above 1 in 1000, did not change with DPC sensitization.

The CDR3 runs to 11 residues. Germline CDR1 SNHLY, CDR2 FYNNEI. Between the trimmed V and J ends, which lost 8 bases and 5 bases, there was a span of 8 bases. Time point specified: healthy volunteer bleed at 6 weeks. The total RNA was obtained from whole blood that was not fractionated. Individual cDNA molecules had unique molecular identifiers attached to them by the library. In the source study's methods: Sample-level TCR yields exhibited a median of approximately 96,000, with a range of about 23,224 to 690,600. TCRdb re-analysed the RACE reads in MiXCR, keeping a single row per CDR3 protein. These V and J calls originate from TCRdb's pipeline instead of the authors' own analysis. The data show approximately 79,000 distinct CDR3 sequences, with about 8.7% seen just once and over 1.5% held by the top ten.

The V call is TRBV2, the J call TRBJ2-3; possible D gene TRBD2, 5 bases. This clonotype originated in a male donor in good health. Some clones in this sample may be carry-over from other donors' samples. The sample consisted of whole blood. The CDR3 DNA sequence: TGTGCCAGCTTCCGGGGAGATACGCAGTATTTT. The encoded protein is CASFRGDTQYF.